This T cell receptor (beta chain) was profiled in a study of CD8 T cell repertoires and HIV-1 epitope variants. Looking at the study overall: Each of Twenty-five Gag and Nef epitope peptides stimulated a separate culture. Epitopes were three Gag families plus Nef HW9 and YT9. The baseline condition was 1M T cells left uncultured. Points from the study as a whole: About ten TCR beta clonotypes were antigen-specific, more than five apparently recognizing autologous or escape variants.

TCRdb's table, derived via immunoSEQ multiplex PCR, lists solely in-frame clones and lacks some. The profile shows a few thousand clones, approximately 70% of them singletons. As regards this clone: As yet, its antigen is unknown.

This receptor was identified in a male donor with HIV. Sample: cultured CD8+ T cells derived from PBMCs.

The chain's CDR3 is CASSYSGLAGGNEQFF. DNA of the CDR3: TGTGCCAGCAGTTACTCGGGACTAGCGGGGGGGAATGAGCAGTTCTTC. The chain uses TRBV6-5 and TRBJ2-1; 16 nucleotides agree with TRBD2. The junction had 0 bases not matched to a gene; V was cut back by 0 bases and J by 7 bases. CDR3 length equals 16 residues. Germline lookup yields CDR1 MNHEY and CDR2 SVGAGI.